These T cell receptor beta chains were read from a single sample in a study of CD8+CD57+ T cells in acquired aplastic anemia. Via MiXCR, TCRdb re-called the reads, giving one row per CDR3 protein. The sample lists approximately 250,000 distinct CDR3 sequences, roughly 82% occurring once. The sequenced material came from sorted CD4+, CD8+, or CD8+CD57+ T cells (not recorded which) from PBMCs. Every receptor here comes from a human donor with aplastic anemia. Each CDR3 is given with its conserved first and last residue. The order of the fields is clone size, J gene, D gene, V gene, CDR3 length, CDR3 DNA, CDR3 protein. D genes are given only for firm matches. The size of a clone is reported for some rows only, either as once, few or many, or as a class for expanded clones.

abundance: -; j_gene: TRBJ1-2; d_gene: TRBD1; v_gene: TRBV10-3; len: 16; CDR3nt: TGTGCCATCAGGTTAACAGGGGGCTCGGCTAACTATGGCTACACCTTC; CDR3aa: CAIRLTGGSANYGYTF
abundance: -; j_gene: TRBJ1-1; d_gene: -; v_gene: TRBV7-8; len: 14; CDR3nt: TGTGCCAGCAGCTCCCGGACTGGCGGGAGGACCTACGACTTT; CDR3aa: CASSSRTGGRTYDF
abundance: -; j_gene: TRBJ1-1; d_gene: TRBD1; v_gene: TRBV2; len: 15; CDR3nt: TGTGCCAGCGGCTTAGATCGGACAGGTACCACTGAAGTTTGCTTT; CDR3aa: CASGLDRTGTTEVCF
abundance: -; j_gene: TRBJ1-5; d_gene: -; v_gene: TRBV10-3; len: 17; CDR3nt: TGTGCCAGCAGTGTGGCCTCAGGAGAACAAATCAATGAAACACAGCATTTT; CDR3aa: CASSVASGEQINETQHF
abundance: -; j_gene: TRBJ2-3; d_gene: TRBD1; v_gene: TRBV11-2; len: 17; CDR3nt: TGTGCCAGCAGCTCATACCGGGGGACAGGGGGCACAGATACGCAGTATTTT; CDR3aa: CASSSYRGTGGTDTQYF
abundance: -; j_gene: TRBJ2-5; d_gene: -; v_gene: TRBV9; len: 14; CDR3nt: TGTGCCAGCAGCGTAGGTGGCAGGGACAACTATGGCTACTTC; CDR3aa: CASSVGGRDNYGYF
abundance: once; j_gene: TRBJ2-3; d_gene: TRBD2; v_gene: TRBV7-2; len: 13; CDR3nt: TGTGCCAGCAGCGACGGGGGGGGTCCTCAGCAGTATTTT; CDR3aa: CASSDGGGPQQYF
abundance: -; j_gene: TRBJ2-6; d_gene: -; v_gene: TRBV19; len: 17; CDR3nt: TGTGCCAGTAGTACGGGACCGCCAGCGGTCGGGGCCAACGTCCTGACTTTC; CDR3aa: CASSTGPPAVGANVLTF
abundance: -; j_gene: TRBJ2-5; d_gene: TRBD2; v_gene: TRBV15; len: 15; CDR3nt: TGTGCCACCAGCAAGGGACTAGCGGGGAAAGAGACCCAGTACTTC; CDR3aa: CATSKGLAGKETQYF
abundance: -; j_gene: TRBJ2-1; d_gene: -; v_gene: TRBV7-3; len: 16; CDR3nt: TGTGCCAGCAGCTTACCGAAACGGGGGTACAGCGATGAGCGGTTCTTC; CDR3aa: CASSLPKRGYSDERFF
abundance: many; j_gene: TRBJ2-1; d_gene: TRBD1; v_gene: TRBV7-2; len: 16; CDR3nt: TGTGCCAGCAGCTTGGCAGGGGGCGCCGACTATGGCTACCAGTTCTTC; CDR3aa: CASSLAGGADYGYQFF
abundance: -; j_gene: TRBJ1-6; d_gene: -; v_gene: TRBV7-9; len: 16; CDR3nt: TGTGCCAGCAGCTTAGCGGGGGGCGGCTATAATTCGCACCTCCACTTT; CDR3aa: CASSLAGGGYNSHLHF
abundance: -; j_gene: TRBJ2-5; d_gene: TRBD2; v_gene: TRBV7-9; len: 14; CDR3nt: TGTGCCAGCAGCAGTAGCGGGGACCAAGAGACCCAGTACTTC; CDR3aa: CASSSSGDQETQYF
abundance: -; j_gene: TRBJ2-3; d_gene: -; v_gene: TRBV9; len: 13; CDR3nt: TGTGCCAGCAGCCACGGGAGCACAGATACGAAGTATTTT; CDR3aa: CASSHGSTDTKYF
abundance: -; j_gene: TRBJ2-7; d_gene: -; v_gene: TRBV5-8; len: 15; CDR3nt: TGTGCCAGCAGCTTGCCAGAGCCCCTACTCTACGAGCAGTACTTC; CDR3aa: CASSLPEPLLYEQYF
abundance: few; j_gene: TRBJ2-1; d_gene: TRBD2; v_gene: TRBV10-1; len: 15; CDR3nt: TGCGCCAGCAGTGAAGGGAGCGGGGGGGCCAATGAGCAGTTCTTC; CDR3aa: CASSEGSGGANEQFF
abundance: -; j_gene: TRBJ2-3; d_gene: TRBD1; v_gene: TRBV29-1; len: 12; CDR3nt: TGCAGCGGTGGACAGGGGACAGATACGCAGTATTTT; CDR3aa: CSGGQGTDTQYF
abundance: -; j_gene: TRBJ2-3; d_gene: -; v_gene: TRBV7-9; len: 14; CDR3nt: TGTGCCAGCAGCTTAGTACCCGGGGCGCAGATTTTTGGATTT; CDR3aa: CASSLVPGAQIFGF
abundance: -; j_gene: TRBJ2-7; d_gene: -; v_gene: TRBV19; len: 13; CDR3nt: TGTGCCAGTAGTAGACGGGACACCTACGAGCAGTACTTC; CDR3aa: CASSRRDTYEQYF
abundance: few; j_gene: TRBJ1-2; d_gene: TRBD1; v_gene: TRBV19; len: 14; CDR3nt: TGTGCCAGTAGTATAGGTCAGGGGGACTATGGCTACACCTTC; CDR3aa: CASSIGQGDYGYTF
abundance: many; j_gene: TRBJ1-2; d_gene: -; v_gene: TRBV19; len: 14; CDR3nt: TGTGCCAGTAGTATATCGAACGGGGCCTATGGCTACACCTTC; CDR3aa: CASSISNGAYGYTF
abundance: -; j_gene: TRBJ2-1; d_gene: -; v_gene: TRBV5-4; len: 14; CDR3nt: TGTGCCAGCAGCTCTGGTGGGGGTAGGGATGAGCAGTTCTTC; CDR3aa: CASSSGGGRDEQFF
abundance: -; j_gene: TRBJ2-3; d_gene: -; v_gene: TRBV20-1; len: 15; CDR3nt: TGCAGTGCCAGTAACTGGGGACGGAACACAGATACGCAGTATTTT; CDR3aa: CSASNWGRNTDTQYF
abundance: few; j_gene: TRBJ1-6; d_gene: -; v_gene: TRBV19; len: 13; CDR3nt: TGTGCCAGTAAGCCCCCCGGGCAAGCACCCCTCCACTTT; CDR3aa: CASKPPGQAPLHF
abundance: -; j_gene: TRBJ2-3; d_gene: -; v_gene: TRBV7-9; len: 14; CDR3nt: TGTGCCAGCAGCTTAGTACCCGGGCAGCTTATTTATGGATTT; CDR3aa: CASSLVPGQLIYGF